This T cell receptor (beta chain) was documented in a study of T-cell reconstitution after alpha-beta-depleted transplantation in children. The CDR3 extends over 15 amino acids. Germline V gene sequence: CDR1 SGHRS, CDR2 YFSETQ. V was cut by 0 bases and J by 8 bases, with 17 bases left in between. This clonotype has more than one count but fewer than ten. Preparing the TCRbeta library involved the use of unique molecular identifiers. TCRdb re-analysed the PCR reads in MiXCR, keeping a single row per CDR3 protein. This sample yields 450,000 to 500,000 distinct CDR3 sequences, of which 9.5% to 15% are seen a single time; around 5.8% belongs to the top ten.

Source: PBMCs from the stem cell graft donor, taken from the stem cell graft. The chain couples TRBV5-1 to TRBJ1-2; the D is unclear. The sequence derives from a human donor who donated a stem cell graft to a child with combined immunodeficiency. DNA of the CDR3: TGCGCCAGCAGCTTGGTTGGCAGTACCCTTGGGGGCTACACCTTC. Encoded protein: CASSLVGSTLGGYTF.